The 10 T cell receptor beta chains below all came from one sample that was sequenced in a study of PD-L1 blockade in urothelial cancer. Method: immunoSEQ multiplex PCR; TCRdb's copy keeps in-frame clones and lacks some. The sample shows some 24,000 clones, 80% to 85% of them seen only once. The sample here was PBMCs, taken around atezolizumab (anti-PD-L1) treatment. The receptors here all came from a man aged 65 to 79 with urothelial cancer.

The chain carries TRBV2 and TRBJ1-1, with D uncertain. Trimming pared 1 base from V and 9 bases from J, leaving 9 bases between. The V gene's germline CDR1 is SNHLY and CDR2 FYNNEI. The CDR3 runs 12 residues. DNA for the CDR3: TGTGCCAGCAGTGAAGGCAGGCGACAAGCTTTCTTT. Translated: CASSEGRRQAFF.

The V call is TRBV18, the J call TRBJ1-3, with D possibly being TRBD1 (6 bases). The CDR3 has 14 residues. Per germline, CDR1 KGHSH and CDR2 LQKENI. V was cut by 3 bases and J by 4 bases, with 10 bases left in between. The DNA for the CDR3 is TGTGCCAGCTCACCGACAGGTCCAGGAAACACCATATATTTT. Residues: CASSPTGPGNTIYF. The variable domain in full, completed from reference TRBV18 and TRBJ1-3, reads NAGVMQNPRHLVRRRGQEARLRCSPMKGHSHVYWYRQLPEEGLKFMVYLQKENIIDESGMPKERFSAEFPKEGPSILRIQQVVRGDSAAYFCASSPTGPGNTIYFGEGSWLTVV.

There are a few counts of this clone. The CDR3 sequence is CASSSLRDRQLINYGYTF. CDR3 DNA: TGTGCCAGCAGCTCACTCCGGGACAGACAACTGATTAACTATGGCTACACCTTC. The chain links TRBV11-2 to TRBJ1-2; 7 bases map to TRBD1. CDR3 size: 18 residues. V shed 4 bases, J shed 1 base, and the junction held 15 bases outside the gene matches. Germline values: CDR1 SGHAT, CDR2 FQNNGV. Full variable domain (outside the CDR3, taken from reference TRBV11-2 and TRBJ1-2): EAGVAQSPRYKIIEKRQSVAFWCNPISGHATLYWYQQILGQGPKLLIQFQNNGVVDDSQLPKDRFSAERLKGVDSTLKIQPAKLEDSAVYLCASSSLRDRQLINYGYTFGSGTRLTVV.

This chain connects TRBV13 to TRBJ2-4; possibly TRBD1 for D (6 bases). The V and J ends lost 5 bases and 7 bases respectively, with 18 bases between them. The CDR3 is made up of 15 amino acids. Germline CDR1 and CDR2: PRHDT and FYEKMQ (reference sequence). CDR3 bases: TGTGCCAGCAGCCCCAGGGGACCCCGCGGGAACATTCAGTACTTC. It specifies CASSPRGPRGNIQYF.

The CDR3: CASSPSGARLFSNQPQHF. The CDR3 DNA is TGCGCCAGCAGCCCTAGCGGGGCCCGATTATTTAGCAATCAGCCCCAGCATTTT. The chain combines TRBV4-1 with TRBJ1-5; maybe TRBD1 (5 bases). Trimming took off 4 bases at V and 0 bases at J, with 19 bases between the two ends. The CDR3 runs 18 residues. Germline V gene data show CDR1 as MGHRA and CDR2 as YSYEKL.

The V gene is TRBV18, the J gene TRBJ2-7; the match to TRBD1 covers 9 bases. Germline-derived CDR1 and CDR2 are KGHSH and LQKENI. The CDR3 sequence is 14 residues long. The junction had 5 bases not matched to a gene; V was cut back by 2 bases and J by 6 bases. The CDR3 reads CASSPGTGRSEQYF. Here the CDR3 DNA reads TGTGCCAGCTCACCAGGGACAGGGAGGAGCGAGCAGTACTTC.

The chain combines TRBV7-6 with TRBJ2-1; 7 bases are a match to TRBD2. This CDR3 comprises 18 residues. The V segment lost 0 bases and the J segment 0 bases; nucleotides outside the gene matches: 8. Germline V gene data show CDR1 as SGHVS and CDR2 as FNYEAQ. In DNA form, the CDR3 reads TGTGCCAGCAGCTTAGCGTTAGCTAGCGGTAGCTCCTACAATGAGCAGTTCTTC. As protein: CASSLALASGSSYNEQFF.

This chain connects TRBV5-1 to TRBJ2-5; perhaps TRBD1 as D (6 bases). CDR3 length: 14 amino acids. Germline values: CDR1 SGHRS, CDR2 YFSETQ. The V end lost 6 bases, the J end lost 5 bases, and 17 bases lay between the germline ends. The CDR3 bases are TGCGCCAGCACCCAGGTGGGGCAGGGGGAGACCCAGTACTTC. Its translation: CASTQVGQGETQYF.

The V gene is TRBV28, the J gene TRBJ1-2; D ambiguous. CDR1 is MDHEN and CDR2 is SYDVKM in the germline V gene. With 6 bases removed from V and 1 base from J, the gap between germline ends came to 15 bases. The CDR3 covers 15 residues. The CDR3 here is CASSRPLTSNYGYTF. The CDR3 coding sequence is TGTGCCAGCAGCCGTCCTCTTACTAGTAACTATGGCTACACCTTC.

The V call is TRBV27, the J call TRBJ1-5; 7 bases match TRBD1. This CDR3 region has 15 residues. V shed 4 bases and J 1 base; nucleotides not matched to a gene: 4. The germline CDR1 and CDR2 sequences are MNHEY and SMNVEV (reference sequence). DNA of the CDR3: TGTGCCAGCAGTTCGACAGGGATGAGCAATCAGCCCCAGCATTTT. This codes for CASSSTGMSNQPQHF.